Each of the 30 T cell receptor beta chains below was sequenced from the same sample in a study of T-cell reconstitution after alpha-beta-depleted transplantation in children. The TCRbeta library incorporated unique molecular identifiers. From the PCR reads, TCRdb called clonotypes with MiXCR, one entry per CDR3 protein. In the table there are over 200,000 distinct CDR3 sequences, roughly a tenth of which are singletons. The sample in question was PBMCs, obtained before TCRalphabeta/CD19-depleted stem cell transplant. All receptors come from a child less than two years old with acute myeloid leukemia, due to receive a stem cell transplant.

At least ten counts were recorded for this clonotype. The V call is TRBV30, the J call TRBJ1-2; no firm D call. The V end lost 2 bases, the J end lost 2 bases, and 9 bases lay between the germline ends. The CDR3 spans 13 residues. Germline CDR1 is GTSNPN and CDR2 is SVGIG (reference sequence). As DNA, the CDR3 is TGTGCCTGGAGTCCTCACTGGAACTATGGCTACACCTTC. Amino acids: CAWSPHWNYGYTF.

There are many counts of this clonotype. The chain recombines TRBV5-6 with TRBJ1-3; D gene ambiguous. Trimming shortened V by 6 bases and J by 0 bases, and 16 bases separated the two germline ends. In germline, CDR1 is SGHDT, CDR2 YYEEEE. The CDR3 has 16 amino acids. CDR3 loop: CASTITTGNSGNTIYF. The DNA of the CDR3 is TGTGCCAGCACTATTACGACGGGAAACTCTGGAAACACCATATATTTT.

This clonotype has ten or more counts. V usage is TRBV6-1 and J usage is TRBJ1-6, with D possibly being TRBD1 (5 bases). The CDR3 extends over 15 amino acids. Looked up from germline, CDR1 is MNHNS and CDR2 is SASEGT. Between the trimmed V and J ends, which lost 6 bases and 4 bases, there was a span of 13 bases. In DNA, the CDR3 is TGTGCCAGCAGACGAGCACGGACATATAATTCACCCCTCCACTTT. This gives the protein CASRRARTYNSPLHF.

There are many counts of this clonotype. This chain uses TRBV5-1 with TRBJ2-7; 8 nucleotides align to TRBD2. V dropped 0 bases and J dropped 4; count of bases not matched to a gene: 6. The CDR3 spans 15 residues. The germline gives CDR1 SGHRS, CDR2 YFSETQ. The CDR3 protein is CASSLETSGPYEQYF. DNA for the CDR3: TGCGCCAGCAGCTTGGAAACTAGCGGACCTTACGAGCAGTACTTC. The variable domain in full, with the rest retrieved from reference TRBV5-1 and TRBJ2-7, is KAGVTQTPRYLIKTRGQQVTLSCSPISGHRSVSWYQQTPGQGLQFLFEYFSETQRNKGNFPGRFSGRQFSNSRSEMNVSTLELGDSALYLCASSLETSGPYEQYFGPGTRLTVT.

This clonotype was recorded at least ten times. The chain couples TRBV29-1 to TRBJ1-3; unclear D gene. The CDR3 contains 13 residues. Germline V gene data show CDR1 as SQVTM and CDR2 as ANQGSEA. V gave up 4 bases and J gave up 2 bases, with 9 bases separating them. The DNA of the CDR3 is TGCAGCGTTGGCGGCACTACTGGAAACACCATATATTTT. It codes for CSVGGTTGNTIYF. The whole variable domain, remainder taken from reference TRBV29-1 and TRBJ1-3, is SAVISQKPSRDICQRGTSLTIQCQVDSQVTMMFWYRQQPGQSLTLIATANQGSEATYESGFVIDKFPISRPNLTFSTLTVSNMSPEDSSIYLCSVGGTTGNTIYFGEGSWLTVV.

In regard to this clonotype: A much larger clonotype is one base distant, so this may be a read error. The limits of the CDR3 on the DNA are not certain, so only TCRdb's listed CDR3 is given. The CDR3 here is CSVGAGTGYGDTF. This chain joins TRBV29-1 and TRBJ1-2; the D segment call TRBD1 is taken from the table without a DNA check. The germline gives CDR1 SQVTM, CDR2 ANQGSEA. Ends included, the CDR3 has 13 residues.

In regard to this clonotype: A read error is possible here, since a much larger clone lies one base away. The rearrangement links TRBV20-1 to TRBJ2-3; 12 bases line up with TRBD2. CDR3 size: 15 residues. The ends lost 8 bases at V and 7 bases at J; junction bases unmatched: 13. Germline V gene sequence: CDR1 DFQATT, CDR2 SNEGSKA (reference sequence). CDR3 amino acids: CSTEAPLAGGNTQYF. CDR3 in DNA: TGCAGTACCGAAGCCCCTCTAGCGGGGGGGAATACGCAGTATTTT.

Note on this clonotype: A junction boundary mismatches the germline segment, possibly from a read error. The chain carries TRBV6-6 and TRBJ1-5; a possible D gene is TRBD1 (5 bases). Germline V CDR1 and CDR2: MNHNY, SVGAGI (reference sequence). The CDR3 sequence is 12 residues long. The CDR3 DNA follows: TGTGCCAGCATGAGGGGTGGCCAGCCCCTGCATTTT. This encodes CASMRGGQPLHF.

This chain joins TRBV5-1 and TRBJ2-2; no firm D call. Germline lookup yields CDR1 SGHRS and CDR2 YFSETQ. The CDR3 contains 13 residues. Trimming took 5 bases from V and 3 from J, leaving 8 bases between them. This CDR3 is CASRSQDTGELFF. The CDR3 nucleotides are TGCGCCAGCAGGTCTCAGGACACCGGGGAGCTGTTTTTT.

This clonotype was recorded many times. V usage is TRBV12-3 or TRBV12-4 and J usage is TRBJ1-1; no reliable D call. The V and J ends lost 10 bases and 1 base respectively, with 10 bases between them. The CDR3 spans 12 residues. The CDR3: CATGVPNTEAFF. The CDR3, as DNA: TGTGCCACTGGGGTCCCGAACACTGAAGCTTTCTTT.

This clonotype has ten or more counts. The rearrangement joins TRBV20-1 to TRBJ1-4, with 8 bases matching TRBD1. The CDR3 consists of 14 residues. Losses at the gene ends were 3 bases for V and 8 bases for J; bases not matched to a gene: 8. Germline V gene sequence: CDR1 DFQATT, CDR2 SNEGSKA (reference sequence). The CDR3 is CSASEPGTGEKLFF. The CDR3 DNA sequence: TGCAGTGCTAGTGAACCCGGGACAGGAGAAAAACTGTTTTTT.

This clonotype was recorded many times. CDR3 amino acids: CASSQGPTAADQPQHF. CDR3 sequence (DNA): TGTGCCAGCAGCCAGGGACCAACTGCTGCGGATCAGCCCCAGCATTTT. The chain recombines TRBV5-5 with TRBJ1-5; the D gene is possibly TRBD1 (5 bases). This CDR3 is 16 amino acids long. The germline CDR1 and CDR2 sequences are SGHKS and YYEKEE (reference sequence). The V gene lost 4 bases and the J gene lost 5 bases, with 19 bases spanning the gap.

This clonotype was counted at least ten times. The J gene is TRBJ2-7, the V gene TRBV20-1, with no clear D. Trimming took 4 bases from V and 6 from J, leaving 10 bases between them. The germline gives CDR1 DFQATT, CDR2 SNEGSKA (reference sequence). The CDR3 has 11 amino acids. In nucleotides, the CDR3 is TGCAGTGCTATTTCCTCGGGCGAGCAGTACTTC. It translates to CSAISSGEQYF.

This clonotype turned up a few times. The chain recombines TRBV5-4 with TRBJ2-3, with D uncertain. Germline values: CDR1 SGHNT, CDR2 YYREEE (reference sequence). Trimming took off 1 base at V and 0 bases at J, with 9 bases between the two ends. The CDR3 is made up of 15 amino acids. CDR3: CASSLRLQSTDTQYF. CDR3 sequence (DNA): TGTGCCAGCAGCTTGCGGCTCCAAAGCACAGATACGCAGTATTTT. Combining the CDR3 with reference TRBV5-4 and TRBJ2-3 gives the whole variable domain ETGVTQSPTHLIKTRGQQVTLRCSSQSGHNTVSWYQQALGQGPQFIFQYYREEENGRGNFPPRFSGLQFPNYSSELNVNALELDDSALYLCASSLRLQSTDTQYFGPGTRLTVL.

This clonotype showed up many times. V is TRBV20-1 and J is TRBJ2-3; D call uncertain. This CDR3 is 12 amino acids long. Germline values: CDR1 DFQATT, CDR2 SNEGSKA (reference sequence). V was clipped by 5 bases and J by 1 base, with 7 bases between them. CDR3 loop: CSAASRTDTQYF. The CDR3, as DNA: TGCAGTGCTGCCAGTCGCACAGATACGCAGTATTTT.

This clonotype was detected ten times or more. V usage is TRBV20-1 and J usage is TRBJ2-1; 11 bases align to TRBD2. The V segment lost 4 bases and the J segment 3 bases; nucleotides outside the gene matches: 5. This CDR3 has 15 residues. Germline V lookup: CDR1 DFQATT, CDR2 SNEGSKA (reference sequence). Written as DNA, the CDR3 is TGCAGTGCTACCCTAGCGGGGGGCTACTACAATGAGCAGTTCTTC. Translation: CSATLAGGYYNEQFF.

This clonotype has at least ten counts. CDR3 nucleotides: TGTGCCAGCATCCCTAGGGAATCCGCCTACGAGCAGTACTTC. It translates to CASIPRESAYEQYF. The chain combines TRBV7-8 with TRBJ2-7; unclear D gene. The CDR3 loop spans 14 amino acids. V lost 7 bases to trimming and J lost 2 bases, with 15 bases between them. Looked up from germline, CDR1 is SGHVS and CDR2 is FQNEAQ.

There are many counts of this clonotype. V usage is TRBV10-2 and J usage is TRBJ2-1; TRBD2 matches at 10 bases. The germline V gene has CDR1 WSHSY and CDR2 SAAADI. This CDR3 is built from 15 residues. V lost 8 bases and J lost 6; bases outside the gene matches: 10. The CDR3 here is CASAERLAGVNEQFF. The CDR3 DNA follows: TGCGCCAGCGCCGAGCGGCTAGCGGGAGTCAATGAGCAGTTCTTC.

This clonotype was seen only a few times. DNA for the CDR3: TGTGCCAGCAGGTCAACACAGACTAGTACAAATCGATATACGCAGTATTTT. Its protein is CASRSTQTSTNRYTQYF. V gene TRBV7-4 combines with J gene TRBJ2-3; a possible D gene is TRBD2 (6 bases). V dropped 6 bases and J dropped 7 bases, with 26 bases sitting between them. This CDR3 is 17 amino acids long. Germline V gene sequence: CDR1 SGHVT, CDR2 SQSDAQ.

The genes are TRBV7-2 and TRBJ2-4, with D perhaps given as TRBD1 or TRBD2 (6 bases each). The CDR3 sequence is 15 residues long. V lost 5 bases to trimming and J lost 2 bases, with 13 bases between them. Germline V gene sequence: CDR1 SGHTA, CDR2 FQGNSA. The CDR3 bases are TGTGCCAGCAGCCCCTGGGGGGCCACCAAAAACATTCAGTACTTC. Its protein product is CASSPWGATKNIQYF.

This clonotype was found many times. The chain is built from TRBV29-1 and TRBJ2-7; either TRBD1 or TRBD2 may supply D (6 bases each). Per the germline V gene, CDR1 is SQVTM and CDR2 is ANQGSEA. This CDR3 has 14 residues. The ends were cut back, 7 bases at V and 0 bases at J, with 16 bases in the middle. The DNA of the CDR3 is TGCAGCGCAATCGGGGGACACCTCTCCTACGAGCAGTACTTC. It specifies CSAIGGHLSYEQYF.

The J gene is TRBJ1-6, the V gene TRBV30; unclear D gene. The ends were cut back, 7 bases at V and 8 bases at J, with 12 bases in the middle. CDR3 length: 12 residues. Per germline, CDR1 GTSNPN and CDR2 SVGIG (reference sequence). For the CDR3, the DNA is TGTGCCTCCGGGGATCGTGATTCACCCCTCCACTTT. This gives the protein CASGDRDSPLHF.

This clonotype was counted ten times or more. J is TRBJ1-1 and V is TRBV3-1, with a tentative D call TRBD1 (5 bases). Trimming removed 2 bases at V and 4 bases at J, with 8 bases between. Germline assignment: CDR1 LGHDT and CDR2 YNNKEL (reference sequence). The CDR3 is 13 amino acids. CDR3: CASSQSGTTEAFF. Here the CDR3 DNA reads TGTGCCAGCAGCCAATCTGGGACCACTGAAGCTTTCTTT.

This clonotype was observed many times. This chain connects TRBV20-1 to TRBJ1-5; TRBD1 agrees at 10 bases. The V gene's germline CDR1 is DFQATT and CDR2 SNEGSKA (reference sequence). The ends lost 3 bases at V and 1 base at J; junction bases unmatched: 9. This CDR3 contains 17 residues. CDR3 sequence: CSARAPGQGMSNQPQHF. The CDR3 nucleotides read TGCAGTGCTAGGGCGCCGGGACAGGGGATGAGCAATCAGCCCCAGCATTTT.

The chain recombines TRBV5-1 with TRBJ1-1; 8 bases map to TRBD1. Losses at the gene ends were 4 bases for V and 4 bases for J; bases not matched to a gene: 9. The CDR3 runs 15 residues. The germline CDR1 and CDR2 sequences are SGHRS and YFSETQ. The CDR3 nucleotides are TGCGCCAGCAGCGGAGGACAGGGATTGAGCACTGAAGCTTTCTTT. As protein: CASSGGQGLSTEAFF.

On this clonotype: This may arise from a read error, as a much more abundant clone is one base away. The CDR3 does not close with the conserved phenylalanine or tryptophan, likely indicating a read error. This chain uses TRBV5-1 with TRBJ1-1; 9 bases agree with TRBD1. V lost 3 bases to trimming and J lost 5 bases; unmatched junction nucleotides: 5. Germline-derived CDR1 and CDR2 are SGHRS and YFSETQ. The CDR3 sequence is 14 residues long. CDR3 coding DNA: TGCGCCAGCAGCTCCATGACAGGGGGGACTGAAGCTTTCTTA. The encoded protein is CASSSMTGGTEAFL.

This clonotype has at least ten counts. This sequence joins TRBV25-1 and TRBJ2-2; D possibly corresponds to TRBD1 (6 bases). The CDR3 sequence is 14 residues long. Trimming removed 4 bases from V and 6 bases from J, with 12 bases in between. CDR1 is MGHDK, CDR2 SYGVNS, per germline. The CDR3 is CASSVQGGSGELFF. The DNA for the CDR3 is TGTGCCAGCAGTGTACAGGGCGGATCCGGGGAGCTGTTTTTT. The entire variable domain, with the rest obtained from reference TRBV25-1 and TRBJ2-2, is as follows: EADIYQTPRYLVIGTGKKITLECSQTMGHDKMYWYQQDPGMELHLIHYSYGVNSTEKGDLSSESTVSRIRTEHFPLTLESARPSHTSQYLCASSVQGGSGELFFGEGSRLTVL.

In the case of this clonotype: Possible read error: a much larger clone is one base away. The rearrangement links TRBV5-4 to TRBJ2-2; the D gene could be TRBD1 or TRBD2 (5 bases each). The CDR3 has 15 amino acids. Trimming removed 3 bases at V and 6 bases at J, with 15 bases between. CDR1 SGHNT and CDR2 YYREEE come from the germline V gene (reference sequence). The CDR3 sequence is CASSSEGTNAGELFF. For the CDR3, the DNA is TGTGCCAGCAGCTCCGAGGGGACCAACGCCGGGGAGCTGTTTTTT.

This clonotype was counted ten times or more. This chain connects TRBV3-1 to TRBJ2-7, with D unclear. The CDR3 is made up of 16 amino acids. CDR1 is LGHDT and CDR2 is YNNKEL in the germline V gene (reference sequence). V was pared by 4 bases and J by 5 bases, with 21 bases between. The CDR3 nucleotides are TGTGCCAGCAGCCGCCGCGCTGGCGGACCTAAAGACGAGCAGTACTTC. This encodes CASSRRAGGPKDEQYF.

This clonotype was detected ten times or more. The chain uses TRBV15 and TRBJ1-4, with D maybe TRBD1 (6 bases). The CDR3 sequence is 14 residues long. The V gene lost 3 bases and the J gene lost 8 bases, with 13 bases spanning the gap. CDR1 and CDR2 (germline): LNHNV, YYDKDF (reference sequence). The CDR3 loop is CATSRNRVGEKLFF. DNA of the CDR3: TGTGCCACCAGCAGGAACAGGGTGGGCGAAAAACTGTTTTTT.